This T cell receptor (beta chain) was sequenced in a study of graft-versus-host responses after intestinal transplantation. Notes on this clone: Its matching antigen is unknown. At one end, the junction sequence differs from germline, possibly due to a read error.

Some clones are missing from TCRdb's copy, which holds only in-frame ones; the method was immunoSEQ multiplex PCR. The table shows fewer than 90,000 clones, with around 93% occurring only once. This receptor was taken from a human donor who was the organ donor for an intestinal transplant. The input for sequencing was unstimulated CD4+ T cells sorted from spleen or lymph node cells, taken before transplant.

The CDR3 is CASSLGLAGGYNEQFF. Written as DNA, the CDR3 is TGTGCTAGCAGCTTAGGGTTAGCGGGCGGTTACAATGAGCAGTTCTTC. This chain connects TRBV7-7 to TRBJ2-1; the match to TRBD2 covers 7 bases. There are 16 residues in the CDR3. The germline CDR1 and CDR2 sequences are SSHAT and FNYEAQ (reference sequence).